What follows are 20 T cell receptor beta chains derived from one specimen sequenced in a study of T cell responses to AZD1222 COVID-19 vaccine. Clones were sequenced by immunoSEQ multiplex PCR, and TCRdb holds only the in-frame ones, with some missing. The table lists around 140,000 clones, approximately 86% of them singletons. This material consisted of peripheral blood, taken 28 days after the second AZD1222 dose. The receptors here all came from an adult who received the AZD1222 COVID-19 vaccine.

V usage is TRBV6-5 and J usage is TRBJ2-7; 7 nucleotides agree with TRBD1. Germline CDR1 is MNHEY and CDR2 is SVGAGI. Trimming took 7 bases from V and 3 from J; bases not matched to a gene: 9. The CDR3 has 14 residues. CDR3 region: CASNNRGRGYEQYF. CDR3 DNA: TGTGCCAGCAACAACAGGGGACGTGGCTACGAGCAGTACTTC.

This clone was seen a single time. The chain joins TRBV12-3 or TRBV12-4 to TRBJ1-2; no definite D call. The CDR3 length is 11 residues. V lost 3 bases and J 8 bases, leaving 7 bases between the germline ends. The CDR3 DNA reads TGTGCCAGCAGTTTTGGTAGCGGCTACACCTTC. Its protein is CASSFGSGYTF.

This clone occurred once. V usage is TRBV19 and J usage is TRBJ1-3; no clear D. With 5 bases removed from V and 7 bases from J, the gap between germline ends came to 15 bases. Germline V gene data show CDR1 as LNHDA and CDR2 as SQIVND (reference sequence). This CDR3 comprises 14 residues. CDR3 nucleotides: TGTGCCAGTAGTCGAGGAGTGGATGGGAACACCATATATTTT. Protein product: CASSRGVDGNTIYF.

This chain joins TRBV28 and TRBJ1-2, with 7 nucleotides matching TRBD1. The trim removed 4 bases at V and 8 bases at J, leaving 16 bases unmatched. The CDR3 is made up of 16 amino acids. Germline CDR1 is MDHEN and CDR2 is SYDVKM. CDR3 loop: CASSWGTLGQRRGYTF. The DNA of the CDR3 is TGTGCCAGCAGTTGGGGCACCTTGGGACAGAGGCGCGGCTACACCTTC.

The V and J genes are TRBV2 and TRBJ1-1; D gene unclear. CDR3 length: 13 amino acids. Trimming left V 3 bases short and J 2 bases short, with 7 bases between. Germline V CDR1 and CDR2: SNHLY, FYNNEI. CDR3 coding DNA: TGTGCCAGCAGTGAGAACACTAACACTGAAGCTTTCTTT. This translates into CASSENTNTEAFF.

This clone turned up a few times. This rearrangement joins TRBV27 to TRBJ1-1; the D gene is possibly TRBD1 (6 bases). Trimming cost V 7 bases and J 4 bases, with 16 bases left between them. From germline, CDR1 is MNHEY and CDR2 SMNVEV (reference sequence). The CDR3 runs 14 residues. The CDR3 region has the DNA TGTGCCAGCACACGATTGGGGGGCAGCACTGAAGCTTTCTTT. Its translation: CASTRLGGSTEAFF.

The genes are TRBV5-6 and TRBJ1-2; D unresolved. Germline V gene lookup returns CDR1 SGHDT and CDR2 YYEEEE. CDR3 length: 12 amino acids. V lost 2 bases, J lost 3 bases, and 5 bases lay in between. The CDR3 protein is CASSFGDYGYTF. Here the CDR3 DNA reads TGTGCCAGCAGCTTCGGAGACTATGGCTACACCTTC.

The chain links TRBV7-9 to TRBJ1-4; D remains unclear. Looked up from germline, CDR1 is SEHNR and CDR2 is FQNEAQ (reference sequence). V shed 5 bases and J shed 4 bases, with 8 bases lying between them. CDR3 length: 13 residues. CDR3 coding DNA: TGTGCCAGCAGCAGGGAGGGTAATGAAAAACTGTTTTTT. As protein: CASSREGNEKLFF.

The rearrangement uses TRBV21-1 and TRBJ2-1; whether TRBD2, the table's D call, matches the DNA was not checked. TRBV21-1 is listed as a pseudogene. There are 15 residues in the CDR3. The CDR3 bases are TGTGCCAGCAGCAAATCTAAGCGGGAGGTCGATGAGCAGTTCTTC. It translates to CASSKSKREVDEQFF.

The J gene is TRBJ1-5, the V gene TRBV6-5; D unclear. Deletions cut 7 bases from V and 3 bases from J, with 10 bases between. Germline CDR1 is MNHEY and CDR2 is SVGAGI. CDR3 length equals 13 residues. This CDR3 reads CASTRQANQPQHF. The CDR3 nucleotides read TGTGCCAGCACCCGGCAAGCCAATCAGCCCCAGCATTTT.

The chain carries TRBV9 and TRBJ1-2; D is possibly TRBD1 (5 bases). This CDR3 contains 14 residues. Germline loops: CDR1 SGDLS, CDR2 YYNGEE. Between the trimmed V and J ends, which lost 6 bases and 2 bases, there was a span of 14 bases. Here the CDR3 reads CASTPTAPNYGYTF. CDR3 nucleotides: TGTGCCAGCACCCCGACAGCTCCGAACTATGGCTACACCTTC.

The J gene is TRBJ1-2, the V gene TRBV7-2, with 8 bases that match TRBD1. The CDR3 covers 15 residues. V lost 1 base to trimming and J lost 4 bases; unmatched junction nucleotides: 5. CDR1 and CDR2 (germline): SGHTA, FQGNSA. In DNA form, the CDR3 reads TGTGCCAGCAGCTTAGGGACAGGGTCGTCCTATGGCTACACCTTC. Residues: CASSLGTGSSYGYTF.

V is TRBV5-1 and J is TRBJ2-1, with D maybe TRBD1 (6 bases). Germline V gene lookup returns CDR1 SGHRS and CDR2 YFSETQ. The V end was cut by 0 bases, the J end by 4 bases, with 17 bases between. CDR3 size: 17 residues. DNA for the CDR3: TGCGCCAGCAGCTTGGATGGCGGAAGAGGGGGATACAATGAGCAGTTCTTC. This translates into CASSLDGGRGGYNEQFF.

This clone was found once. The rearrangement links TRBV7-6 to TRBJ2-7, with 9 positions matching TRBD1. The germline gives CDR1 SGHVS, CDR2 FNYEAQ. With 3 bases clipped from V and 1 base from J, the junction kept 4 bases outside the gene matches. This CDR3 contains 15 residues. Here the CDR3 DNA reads TGTGCCAGCAGCTTGCGGACAGGGGCATCCTACGAGCAGTACTTC. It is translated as CASSLRTGASYEQYF.

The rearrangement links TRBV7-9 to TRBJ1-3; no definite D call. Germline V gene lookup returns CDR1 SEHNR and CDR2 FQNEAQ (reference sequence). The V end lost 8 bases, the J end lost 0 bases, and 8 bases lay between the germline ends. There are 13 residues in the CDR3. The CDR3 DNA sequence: TGTGCCAGCCAGTTGGACTCTGGAAACACCATATATTTT. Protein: CASQLDSGNTIYF. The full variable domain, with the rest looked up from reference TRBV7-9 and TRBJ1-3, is DTGVSQNPRHKITKRGQNVTFRCDPISEHNRLYWYRQTLGQGPEFLTYFQNEAQLEKSRLLSDRFSAERPKGSFSTLEIQRTEQGDSAMYLCASQLDSGNTIYFGEGSWLTVV.

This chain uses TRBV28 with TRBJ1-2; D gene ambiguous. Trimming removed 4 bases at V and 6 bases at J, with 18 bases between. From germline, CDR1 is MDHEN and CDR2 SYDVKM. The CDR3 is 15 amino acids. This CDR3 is CASSSPGDETHGYTF. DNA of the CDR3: TGTGCCAGCAGTTCCCCTGGTGATGAAACCCATGGCTACACCTTC.

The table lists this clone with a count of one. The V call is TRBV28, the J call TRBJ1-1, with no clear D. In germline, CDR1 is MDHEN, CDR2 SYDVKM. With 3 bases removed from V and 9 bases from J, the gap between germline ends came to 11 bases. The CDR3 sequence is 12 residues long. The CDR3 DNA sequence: TGTGCCAGCAGTTTTAGTGCAACCCAAGCTTTCTTT. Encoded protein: CASSFSATQAFF.

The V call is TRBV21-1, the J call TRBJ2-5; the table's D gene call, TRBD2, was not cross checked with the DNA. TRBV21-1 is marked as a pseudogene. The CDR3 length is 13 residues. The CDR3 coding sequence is TGTGATCGGCGACGTCGGGGTCGAGGGACCCAGTACTTC. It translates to CDRRRRGRGTQYF.

The CDR3 coding sequence is TGTGCCTGGTTGACAGGGTCCTATGGCTACACCTTC. Its translation is CAWLTGSYGYTF. The rearrangement uses TRBV30 and TRBJ1-2, with 7 bases matching TRBD1. This CDR3 region has 12 residues. V gave up 5 bases and J gave up 4 bases; unmatched junction bases: 4. CDR1 GTSNPN and CDR2 SVGIG come from the germline V gene (reference sequence).

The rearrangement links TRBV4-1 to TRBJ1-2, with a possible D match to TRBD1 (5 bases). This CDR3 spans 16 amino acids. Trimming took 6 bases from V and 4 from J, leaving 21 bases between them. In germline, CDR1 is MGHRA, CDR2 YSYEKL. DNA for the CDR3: TGCGCCAGCAGTACGGAAGGAGGGGTTGGGAGCTATGGCTACACCTTC. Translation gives CASSTEGGVGSYGYTF.